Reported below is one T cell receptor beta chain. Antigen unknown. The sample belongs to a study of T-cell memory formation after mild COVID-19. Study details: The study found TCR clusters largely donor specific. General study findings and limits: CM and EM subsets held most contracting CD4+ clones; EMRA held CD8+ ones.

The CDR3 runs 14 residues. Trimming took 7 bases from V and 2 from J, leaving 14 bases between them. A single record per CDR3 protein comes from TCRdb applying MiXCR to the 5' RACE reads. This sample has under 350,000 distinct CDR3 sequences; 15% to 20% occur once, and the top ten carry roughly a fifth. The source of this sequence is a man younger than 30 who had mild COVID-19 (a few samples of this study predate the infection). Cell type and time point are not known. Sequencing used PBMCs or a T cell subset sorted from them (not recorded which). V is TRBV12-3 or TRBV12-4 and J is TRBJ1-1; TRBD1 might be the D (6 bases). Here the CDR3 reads CASTKGQLNTEAFF. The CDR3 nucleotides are TGTGCCAGCACCAAAGGACAGTTAAACACTGAAGCTTTCTTT.